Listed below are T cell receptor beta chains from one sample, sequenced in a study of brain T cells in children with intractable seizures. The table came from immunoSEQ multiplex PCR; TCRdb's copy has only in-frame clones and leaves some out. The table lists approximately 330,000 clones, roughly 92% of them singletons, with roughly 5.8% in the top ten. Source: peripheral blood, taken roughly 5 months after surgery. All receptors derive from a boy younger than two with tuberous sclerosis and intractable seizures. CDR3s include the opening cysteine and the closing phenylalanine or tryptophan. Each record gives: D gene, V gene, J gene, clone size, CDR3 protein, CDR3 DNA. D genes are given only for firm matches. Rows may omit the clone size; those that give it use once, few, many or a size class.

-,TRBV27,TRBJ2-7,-,CASSLGKTEPSHEQYF,TGTGCCAGCAGTTTAGGCAAAACCGAACCTAGTCACGAGCAGTACTTC
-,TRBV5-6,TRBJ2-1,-,CASSLVGNLKNYNEQFF,TGTGCCAGCAGCTTGGTTGGTAACCTGAAAAACTACAATGAGCAGTTCTTC
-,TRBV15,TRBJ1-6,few,CATSRAPTGENSPLHF,TGTGCCACCAGCAGGGCTCCCACCGGGGAAAATTCACCCCTCCACTTT
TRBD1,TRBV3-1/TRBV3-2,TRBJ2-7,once,CASSQESTGGREQYF,TGTGCCAGCAGCCAGGAAAGTACAGGGGGAAGAGAGCAGTACTTC
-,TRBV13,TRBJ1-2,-,CASSLSGNVYGYTF,TGTGCCAGCAGCTTATCAGGCAATGTCTATGGCTACACCTTC
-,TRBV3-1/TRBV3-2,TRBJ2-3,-,CASSQGLAVGGDTQYF,TGTGCCAGCAGCCAGGGTCTTGCGGTGGGTGGAGATACGCAGTATTTT
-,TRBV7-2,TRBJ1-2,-,CASSYFNTYGYTF,TGTGCCAGCAGCTATTTCAACACCTATGGCTACACCTTC
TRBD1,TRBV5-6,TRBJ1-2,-,CASSPGTGNYGYTF,TGTGCCAGCAGCCCAGGGACAGGCAACTATGGCTACACCTTC
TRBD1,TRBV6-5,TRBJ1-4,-,CASRGDRLFEKLFF,TGTGCCAGCAGGGGGGACAGGCTTTTTGAAAAACTGTTTTTT
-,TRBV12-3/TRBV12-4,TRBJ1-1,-,CADSRGNTEAFF,TGTGCCGATTCGCGGGGGAACACTGAAGCTTTCTTT
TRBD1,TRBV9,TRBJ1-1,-,CASSAGQHINTEAFF,TGTGCCAGCAGCGCGGGACAGCACATAAACACTGAAGCTTTCTTT
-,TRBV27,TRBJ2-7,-,CASSSQGYEQYF,TGTGCCAGCAGTTCACAGGGCTACGAGCAGTACTTC
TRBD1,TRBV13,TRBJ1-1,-,CASSSSDRGNTEAFF,TGTGCCAGCAGCTCATCGGACAGGGGGAACACTGAAGCTTTCTTT
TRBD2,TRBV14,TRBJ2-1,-,CASSQTGGPGDEQFF,TGTGCCAGCAGCCAGACGGGGGGACCCGGGGATGAGCAGTTCTTC
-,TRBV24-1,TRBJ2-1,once,CATSDDPLGEQFF,TGTGCCACCAGTGACGATCCCCTGGGTGAGCAGTTCTTC
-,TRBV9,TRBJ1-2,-,CASSVNRADYGYTF,TGTGCCAGCAGCGTAAACAGGGCGGACTATGGCTACACCTTC
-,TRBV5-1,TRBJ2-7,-,CASSLNGGLVGEQYF,TGCGCCAGCAGCTTGAACGGGGGCCTGGTAGGAGAGCAGTACTTC
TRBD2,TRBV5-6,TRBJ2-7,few,CASSTLLAGYPYEQYF,TGTGCCAGCAGCACCTTACTAGCGGGGTATCCCTACGAGCAGTACTTC
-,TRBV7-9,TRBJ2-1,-,CASSFPSDSYNEQFF,TGTGCCAGCAGCTTCCCTAGCGACTCCTACAATGAGCAGTTCTTC
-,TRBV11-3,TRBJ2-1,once,CANLTSYNEQFF,TGTGCCAACTTGACTAGCTACAATGAGCAGTTCTTC
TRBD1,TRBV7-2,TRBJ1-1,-,CASSPNRGTEAFF,TGTGCCAGCAGCCCTAACAGGGGCACTGAAGCTTTCTTT
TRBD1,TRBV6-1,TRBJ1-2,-,CASSEAKGAYYGYTF,TGTGCCAGCAGTGAAGCAAAGGGGGCGTACTATGGCTACACCTTC
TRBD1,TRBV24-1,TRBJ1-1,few,CATSDSGRGPEAFF,TGTGCCACCAGTGATTCCGGCAGGGGGCCTGAAGCTTTCTTT
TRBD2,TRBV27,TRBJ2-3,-,CASSRRLAGMFDTDTQYF,TGTGCCAGCAGCCGGAGACTAGCGGGAATGTTTGACACAGATACGCAGTATTTT
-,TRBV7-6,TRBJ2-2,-,CASSLAWSQAGELFF,TGTGCCAGCAGCTTAGCGTGGAGCCAAGCCGGGGAGCTGTTTTTT
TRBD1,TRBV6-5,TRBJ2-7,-,CASSYRDSSYEQYF,TGTGCCAGCAGTTATCGGGACAGCTCCTACGAGCAGTACTTC
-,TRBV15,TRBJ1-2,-,CATRPHRYYGYTF,TGTGCCACCCGGCCCCATAGATATTATGGCTACACCTTC
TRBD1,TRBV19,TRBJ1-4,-,CASSTRTGINEKLFF,TGTGCCAGTAGTACCCGGACAGGGATTAATGAAAAACTGTTTTTT
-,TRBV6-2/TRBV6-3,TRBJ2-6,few,CASSYSRRGGGFSGANVLTF,TGTGCCAGCAGTTACTCGAGGCGTGGGGGCGGGTTTTCTGGGGCCAACGTCCTGACTTTC
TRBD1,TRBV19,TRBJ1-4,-,CASSIPYRGLVEKLFF,TGTGCCAGTAGTATTCCCTACAGGGGGCTTGTGGAAAAACTGTTTTTT
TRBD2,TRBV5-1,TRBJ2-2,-,CASSPRTSPTYTGELFF,TGCGCCAGCAGCCCCAGGACTAGCCCTACCTACACCGGGGAGCTGTTTTTT
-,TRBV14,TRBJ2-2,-,CASSQNYANTGELFF,TGTGCCAGCAGCCAAAATTATGCGAACACCGGGGAGCTGTTTTTT
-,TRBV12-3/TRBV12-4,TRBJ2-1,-,CASSLGTSREQFF,TGTGCCAGCAGTTTAGGCACTAGCAGGGAGCAGTTCTTC
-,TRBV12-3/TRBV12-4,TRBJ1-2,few,CASSLGISYGYTF,TGTGCCAGCAGCCTAGGGATTTCATATGGCTACACCTTC
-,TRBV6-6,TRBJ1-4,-,CASSSNGGGGEKLFF,TGTGCCAGCAGCTCCAACGGGGGCGGGGGTGAAAAACTGTTTTTT
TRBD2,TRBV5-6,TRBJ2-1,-,CASSLRASGYNEQFF,TGTGCCAGCAGCTTGAGGGCTAGCGGGTACAATGAGCAGTTCTTC
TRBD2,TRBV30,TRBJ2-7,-,CAWSTGTSGRFGYEQYF,TGTGCCTGGAGCACCGGGACTAGCGGGAGATTTGGCTACGAGCAGTACTTC
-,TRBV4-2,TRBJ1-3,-,CASSQGSSGNTIYF,TGTGCCAGCAGCCAAGGCTCCTCTGGAAACACCATATATTTT
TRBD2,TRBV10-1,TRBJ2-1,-,CASGTSGSWEQFF,TGCGCCAGCGGGACTAGCGGGAGTTGGGAGCAGTTCTTC
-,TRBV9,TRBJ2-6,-,CASSAQGGRAGALGANVLTF,TGTGCCAGCAGCGCCCAAGGCGGGCGAGCCGGGGCGCTTGGGGCCAACGTCCTGACTTTC
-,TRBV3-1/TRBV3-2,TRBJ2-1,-,CASSQVRLEIRYSYNEQFF,TGTGCCAGCAGCCAAGTTCGACTAGAGATCAGATACTCCTACAATGAGCAGTTCTTC